This T cell receptor (beta chain) is from a study of blood T cell repertoires in COVID-19. Turning to the study itself: Donors in the United States, Italy and Spain gave samples during acute or convalescent COVID-19. Nucleic acid was either cDNA or gDNA, and it came from T cells, B-cell-depleted T cells, or PBMCs.

Some clones are missing from TCRdb's copy, which holds only in-frame ones; the method was immunoSEQ multiplex PCR. The profile shows 150,000 to 200,000 clones, 70% to 90% of them singletons. The receptor's source is a man aged 35-49 years with active or convalescent COVID-19. Sequencing used peripheral blood.

The CDR3: CASGSPAGKRGSEQYF. The CDR3 DNA sequence: TGTGCTAGTGGTTCGCCCGCCGGTAAAAGAGGGAGTGAGCAGTACTTC. This sequence joins TRBV12-5 and TRBJ2-7, with TRBD2 as a possible D gene (5 bases). The ends were cut back, 4 bases at V and 7 bases at J, with 23 bases in the middle. Germline values: CDR1 LGHNT, CDR2 FRNRAP. This CDR3 is built from 16 residues.